This TCR beta chain was captured in a study of CD8+CD57+ T cells in acquired aplastic anemia (dated by TCRdb to the late 2010s). Context from the whole study: A mean of approximately 3 ug of DNA, ranging from about 0.2 to 27.4 ug, was extracted from sorted CD4+ and CD8+ cells. CD8+CD57+ expansion was defined as frequency above the mean frequency observed in healthy subjects. The full study reports these points: Although around 30 CD8+ CDR3 sequences were shared by patients and controls, these sequences appeared highly expressed in patients and within the immunodominant clones of patients. Between patients and healthy controls, no significant difference in CD8+ Simpson's diversity was found (P=0.060).

Concerning this clonotype: The antigen it binds to is not known. The junction departs from the called germline gene at one end, perhaps through a read error.

Profiling of TCR beta VDJ combinations and CDR3 sequences used genomic DNA as the template. TCR repertoire sequencing was run on an Illumina HiSeq 2000. The original methods were these. TRBV/TRBJ rearrangement plots, CDR3 size and DJ length profiles, and Simpson's diversity index were used to assess repertoires. The immunodominant clone was defined as the most abundant DNA sequence in deep sequencing data. CDR3 amino acid sequences were screened for sharing across subjects and were compared with published repertoires and the VDJdb database. In-frame beta chains were kept once TCRdb had trimmed the public reads at Q25 with fastp and called clones with MiXCR. CDR3 protein duplicates are merged, each entry listing the most common genes and DNA. The V and J calls, along with clone size, are taken from TCRdb and not from the paper's own processing. The sample table records a few hundred thousand distinct CDR3 sequences; 82% of these occur just once. The ten largest clones take up approximately 40% of the sample.

Expansion of CD8+CD57+ cells had been shown by flow cytometry in the patients chosen for sequencing. Every patient had severe acquired aplastic anemia, diagnosed using the International Study of Aplastic Anemia and Agranulocytosis and Camitta criteria. No therapy had been received by the patients at the time of blood sampling. In this study, sorted CD4+ and CD8+ T cells from the blood of healthy subjects and of severe aplastic anemia patients had their TCR repertoires deep-sequenced. Patients were enrolled in the USA under clinicaltrials.gov protocols 00001620, 01623167, 00001397, 00071045, 00081523 and 00961064. Ficoll-Paque density gradient centrifugation was used to isolate peripheral blood mononuclear cells. Before DNA was extracted, CD4+ and CD8+ T cells were sorted using either FACS or magnetic beads. The germline V gene gives CDR1 as SGHVS and CDR2 as FQNEAQ. There are 14 amino acids in the CDR3, from cysteine to phenylalanine inclusive. CDR3 DNA is the only sequence kept; it has 42 bases, read in frame from the first base.

The sequence links TRBV7-8 to TRBJ2-3, with the D gene uncertain. The TCR sequence derives from a human donor with aplastic anemia. The sequenced sample was sorted CD4+, CD8+, or CD8+CD57+ T cells (not recorded which) from PBMCs. The CDR3 corresponds to CASSFHPVETALSF. The DNA sequence follows: TGTGCCAGCAGCTTTCATCCAGTCGAAACAGCCCTTTCCTTT.